These 25 T cell receptor beta chains share one sample of origin, sequenced in a study of T cells in Graves' hyperthyroidism and ophthalmopathy. TCR beta CDR3 region amplification was performed from RNA transcripts. Carried out on the TCR CDR3, a first-round RT-PCR used the HTBI primer set. One entry per CDR3 protein, called by TCRdb with MiXCR from the multiplex PCR reads. The sample includes under 550,000 distinct CDR3 sequences, less than 20% seen only once; the top ten take less than 55%. The sample taken for sequencing was blood. These receptor sequences come from a man aged 35-49 years with Graves' ophthalmopathy.

The rearrangement joins TRBV6-2 or TRBV6-3 to TRBJ2-3; unclear D gene. The germline V gene has CDR1 MNHEY and CDR2 SVGEGT. V lost 4 bases and J 1 base, leaving 12 bases between the germline ends. CDR3 length: 15 amino acids. Here the CDR3 reads CASSSTHRGTDTQYF. The CDR3 nucleotides are TGTGCCAGCAGTTCCACACACCGCGGCACAGATACGCAGTATTTT.

A word on this clonotype: One base away lies a much larger clone, so this may be a sequencing read error. The V and J genes are TRBV15 and TRBJ2-7; D call uncertain. The CDR3 extends over 13 amino acids. CDR1 and CDR2 from the germline V gene are LNHNV and YYDKDF (reference sequence). For the CDR3, the DNA is TGTGCCACCAGCCCTAGAGAAGTTTACGAGGAGTACTTC. Residues: CATSPREVYEEYF.

The chain has TRBV10-3 and TRBJ2-5; D gene uncertain. The V end lost 6 bases, the J end lost 4 bases, and 12 bases lay between the germline ends. Germline V gene sequence: CDR1 ENHRY, CDR2 SYGVKD. CDR3 length equals 13 residues. In DNA form, the CDR3 reads TGTGCCATCAGACGAGCCGCCGGAGAGACCCAGTACTTC. It translates to CAIRRAAGETQYF.

This clonotype was counted between two and nine times. The chain has TRBV7-9 and TRBJ1-3, with 7 bases lining up with TRBD1. This CDR3 comprises 13 residues. Germline lookup yields CDR1 SEHNR and CDR2 FQNEAQ (reference sequence). Unmatched junction bases numbered 3, after V lost 5 bases and J lost 5 bases. The CDR3 coding sequence is TGTGCCAGCAGCCCAGGGGGAAGAAACACCATATATTTT. The encoded protein is CASSPGGRNTIYF.

This clonotype was observed many times. V gene TRBV2 combines with J gene TRBJ2-5; 11 positions agree with TRBD1. CDR3 size: 15 residues. The germline CDR1 and CDR2 sequences are SNHLY and FYNNEI. V was clipped by 5 bases and J by 4 bases; unmatched bases: 6. The CDR3 coding sequence is TGTGCCAGCAGTACGGACAGGGGGCGCGTAGAGACCCAGTACTTC. The encoded protein is CASSTDRGRVETQYF.

This clonotype appeared a few times. DNA of the CDR3: TGTGCCAGCAGCCCCGAGGGTTCCATGGGCACTGAAGCTTTCTTT. This encodes CASSPEGSMGTEAFF. V is TRBV7-3 and J is TRBJ1-1; D is unresolved. This CDR3 is 15 amino acids long. The germline CDR1 and CDR2 sequences are SGHTA and FQGTGA. The ends were cut back, 5 bases at V and 4 bases at J, with 17 bases in the middle.

This clonotype was detected ten times or more. The chain has TRBV27 and TRBJ1-4; possibly TRBD1 for D (6 bases). The CDR3 runs to 13 residues. Germline loops: CDR1 MNHEY, CDR2 SMNVEV (reference sequence). V dropped 3 bases and J dropped 8 bases, with 10 bases sitting between them. The CDR3 nucleotides read TGTGCCAGCAGTTTGGTGGGGGGCGAAAAACTGTTTTTT. This encodes CASSLVGGEKLFF. The full variable domain, with the rest looked up from reference TRBV27 and TRBJ1-4, is EAQVTQNPRYLITVTGKKLTVTCSQNMNHEYMSWYRQDPGLGLRQIYYSMNVEVTDKGDVPEGYKVSRKEKRNFPLILESPSPNQTSLYFCASSLVGGEKLFFGSGTQLSVL.

The chain couples TRBV19 to TRBJ2-2; maybe TRBD2 (6 bases). The CDR3 length is 15 residues. Trimming pared 8 bases from V and 2 bases from J, leaving 15 bases between. The germline V gene has CDR1 LNHDA and CDR2 SQIVND (reference sequence). The CDR3 nucleotides are TGTGCCAGTTCGGTCGGGACTCGTAACACCGGGGAGCTGTTTTTT. Translated: CASSVGTRNTGELFF. Complete variable domain (other parts from reference TRBV19 and TRBJ2-2): DGGITQSPKYLFRKEGQNVTLSCEQNLNHDAMYWYRQDPGQGLRLIYYSQIVNDFQKGDIAEGYSVSREKKESFPLTVTSAQKNPTAFYLCASSVGTRNTGELFFGEGSRLTVL.

The CDR3 DNA sequence: TGTGCCAGCAGCCTCTGGGGACAGGGGGCTTATAATGAAAAACTGTTTTTT. Residues: CASSLWGQGAYNEKLFF. The chain has TRBV12-3 or TRBV12-4 and TRBJ1-4; TRBD1 matches 12 bases. The CDR3 covers 17 residues. V dropped 6 bases and J dropped 4; count of bases not matched to a gene: 9.

In this sample, this clonotype turned up a few times. The chain combines TRBV10-3 with TRBJ2-7; D is unclear. There are 14 residues in the CDR3. V was shortened by 0 bases and J by 0 bases, with 6 bases between the two germline ends. CDR1 is ENHRY, CDR2 SYGVKD, per germline. The CDR3 bases are TGTGCCATCAGTGAGTCCAGGCACTCCTACGAGCAGTACTTC. Amino acids: CAISESRHSYEQYF.

The chain carries TRBV6-1 and TRBJ1-1, with TRBD1 matching over 7 bases. CDR1 MNHNS and CDR2 SASEGT come from the germline V gene. This CDR3 has 15 amino acids. After removal of 7 bases from V and 4 bases from J, the junction contained 12 bases not matched to a gene. The CDR3 protein is CASMGQPPRSTEAFF. For the CDR3, the DNA is TGTGCCAGCATGGGACAGCCACCCCGTTCCACTGAAGCTTTCTTT.

In nucleotides, the CDR3 is TGTGCCAGCAGTTACTCCCTCATTACAGATACGCAGTATTTT. Translation gives CASSYSLITDTQYF. The rearrangement uses TRBV6-5 and TRBJ2-3; the D is unclear. Trimming removed 0 bases at V and 3 bases at J, with 7 bases between. This CDR3 spans 14 amino acids. The germline gives CDR1 MNHEY, CDR2 SVGAGI.

V gene TRBV6-2 or TRBV6-3 combines with J gene TRBJ2-1; weak D call: TRBD2 (6 bases). CDR3 length: 15 amino acids. From germline, CDR1 is MNHEY and CDR2 SVGEGT. V gave up 7 bases and J gave up 5 bases, with 18 bases separating them. CDR3 sequence reads: CASNPGIRGDNEQFF. CDR3 nucleotide sequence: TGTGCCAGCAATCCCGGGATCCGCGGGGACAATGAGCAGTTCTTC.

This clonotype has ten or more counts. This chain joins TRBV18 and TRBJ1-1, with no clear D. Trimming pared 0 bases from V and 1 base from J, leaving 9 bases between. The germline CDR1 and CDR2 sequences are KGHSH and LQKENI. CDR3 length equals 15 residues. The CDR3 bases are TGTGCCAGCTCACCACCGAGTCAGTCGAACACTGAAGCTTTCTTT. Encoded protein: CASSPPSQSNTEAFF.

The rearrangement links TRBV3-1 to TRBJ2-2; D uncertain. Germline V gene data show CDR1 as LGHDT and CDR2 as YNNKEL (reference sequence). Trimming removed 0 bases at V and 11 bases at J, with 10 bases between. The CDR3 loop spans 13 amino acids. The CDR3 is CASSQDGPKELFF. CDR3 nucleotides: TGTGCCAGCAGCCAAGACGGGCCAAAAGAGCTGTTTTTT.

This clonotype was found a few times. V usage is TRBV25-1 and J usage is TRBJ1-1, with 8 bases identical to TRBD1. The V segment lost 3 bases and the J segment 7 bases; nucleotides outside the gene matches: 19. Germline values: CDR1 MGHDK, CDR2 SYGVNS. The CDR3 loop spans 18 amino acids. The CDR3 here is CASSDPRSQGAPRGEAFF. DNA for the CDR3: TGTGCCAGCAGTGACCCCCGGTCTCAGGGGGCGCCTAGAGGTGAAGCTTTCTTT.

The chain joins TRBV27 to TRBJ2-4; 9 bases are a match to TRBD1. V lost 5 bases, J lost 3 bases, and 5 bases stayed unmatched. CDR1 and CDR2 from the germline V gene are MNHEY and SMNVEV (reference sequence). CDR3 length: 15 amino acids. CDR3 DNA: TGTGCCAGCAGTCCCTGGGGACAGGGCAAAAACATTCAGTACTTC. Protein: CASSPWGQGKNIQYF.

The sample holds many counts of this clonotype. In DNA, the CDR3 is TGTGCCAGCAGCCTTAGGGGGGCCGTGGACGGAGAGACCCAGTACTTC. Protein sequence: CASSLRGAVDGETQYF. The chain joins TRBV11-2 to TRBJ2-5; the D call may be TRBD1 or TRBD2 (6 bases each). Germline-derived CDR1 and CDR2 are SGHAT and FQNNGV. The CDR3 runs to 16 residues. V lost 5 bases and J 4 bases, leaving 20 bases between the germline ends.

This clonotype was seen repeatedly, ten times or more. The chain uses TRBV18 and TRBJ2-5; 8 bases agree with TRBD1. The CDR3 totals 15 residues. V shed 6 bases, J shed 2 bases, and the junction held 8 bases outside the gene matches. Germline CDR1 KGHSH, CDR2 LQKENI. CDR3 region: CASSSRTGPQETQYF. The DNA of the CDR3 is TGTGCCAGCTCGTCCCGGACAGGGCCACAAGAGACCCAGTACTTC.

J is TRBJ1-4 and V is TRBV18; D is unclear. Germline V gives CDR1 KGHSH, CDR2 LQKENI. The V end was cut by 2 bases, the J end by 0 bases, with 10 bases between. This CDR3 contains 16 residues. The CDR3 loop reads CASSPGRTTTNEKLFF. Here the CDR3 DNA reads TGTGCCAGCTCACCAGGCAGGACTACAACTAATGAAAAACTGTTTTTT.

This chain links TRBV5-5 with TRBJ2-1, with 8 bases identical to TRBD2. The V segment lost 3 bases and the J segment 5 bases; nucleotides outside the gene matches: 4. CDR3 length equals 14 residues. Germline lookup yields CDR1 SGHKS and CDR2 YYEKEE (reference sequence). The CDR3 region is CASSWTGGHNEQFF. In DNA, the CDR3 is TGTGCCAGCAGCTGGACGGGGGGGCACAATGAGCAGTTCTTC.

This clonotype was detected only a few times. J is TRBJ2-6 and V is TRBV27, with TRBD1 matching 10 bases. Trimming took 7 bases from V and 0 from J; bases not matched to a gene: 6. The germline CDR1 and CDR2 sequences are MNHEY and SMNVEV (reference sequence). This CDR3 region has 17 residues. CDR3 bases: TGTGCCAGCAAATTAAGGACAGGGGGCTCTGGGGCCAACGTCCTGACTTTC. Translated: CASKLRTGGSGANVLTF.

This clonotype has only a few counts. The chain is built from TRBV15 and TRBJ2-7; 7 nucleotides agree with TRBD1. J gave up 7 bases and V 6 bases, and 15 bases lay outside the gene matches. The CDR3 has 15 amino acids. CDR1 LNHNV and CDR2 YYDKDF come from the germline V gene (reference sequence). CDR3 sequence reads: CATSTTSTGLREQYF. Written as DNA, the CDR3 is TGTGCCACCAGTACCACTTCGACAGGGCTGCGGGAGCAGTACTTC.

This clonotype was observed at least ten times. J is TRBJ2-7 and V is TRBV30, with TRBD2 matching over 8 bases. The germline gives CDR1 GTSNPN, CDR2 SVGIG (reference sequence). Germline trimming cut 8 bases from V and 0 bases from J; bases unmatched to any gene: 6. The CDR3 contains 13 residues. Here the CDR3 DNA reads TGTGCCCGGGAGGGGACTCACTCCTACGAGCAGTACTTC. It translates to CAREGTHSYEQYF.

This clonotype was observed a handful of times. This chain uses TRBV20-1 with TRBJ2-7; 11 bases fit TRBD2. V lost 3 bases, J lost 5 bases, and 3 bases stayed unmatched. The germline CDR1 and CDR2 sequences are DFQATT and SNEGSKA (reference sequence). CDR3 length equals 13 residues. The chain's CDR3 is CSASSGRGDEQYF. The CDR3 region has the DNA TGCAGTGCTAGTAGCGGGAGGGGTGACGAGCAGTACTTC.